Presented here are 9 T cell receptor beta chains from one specimen sequenced in a study of vaccination effects on CD4 cells after COVID-19. Antigen-specific CD4+ T cells were expanded (with viral peptide pools) by the ViraFEST assay ahead of sequencing. The authors isolated CD4+ T cells after around 11 days of culture. All participants had two doses of either the BNT162b2 or mRNA-1273 vaccine. Which antigens these TCRs recognize remains unknown. Clones were read by immunoSEQ multiplex PCR, and TCRdb kept only the in-frame ones, dropping some. The sample includes 30,000 or so clones, around 70% of them seen just once. Sequenced material: CD4+ T cells from PBMCs cultured with HCoV-229E spike peptides, taken after COVID-19 vaccination. Receptors originate from a human donor who received a COVID-19 vaccine.

This chain joins TRBV7-7 and TRBJ2-1, with 10 bases lining up with TRBD2. The CDR3 sequence is 15 residues long. Per germline, CDR1 SSHAT and CDR2 FNYEAQ (reference sequence). The V gene end was trimmed by 5 bases and the J gene end by 5 bases; junction bases not matched to a gene: 6. CDR3 residues: CASSSGRAANNEQFF. The DNA for the CDR3 is TGTGCCAGCAGCAGCGGGAGGGCCGCTAACAATGAGCAGTTCTTC.

This clone came up a few times. The rearrangement links TRBV10-3 to TRBJ2-7; D perhaps matches TRBD1 (6 bases). CDR3 length: 15 amino acids. Germline-derived CDR1 and CDR2 are ENHRY and SYGVKD. Trimming left V 3 bases short and J 5 bases short, with 17 bases between. This CDR3 reads CAISDPRGPGDEQYF. The CDR3 nucleotides read TGTGCCATCAGTGACCCCCGCGGTCCAGGGGACGAGCAGTACTTC.

Written as DNA, the CDR3 is TGTGCCAGCAGTTACTCGGGGGGAAGAGTGAGTGAAAAACTGTTTTTT. Its translation is CASSYSGGRVSEKLFF. The chain is built from TRBV6-5 and TRBJ1-4; a weak D match, TRBD1 (5 bases). Trimming removed 0 bases from V and 7 bases from J, with 15 bases in between. The CDR3 extends over 16 amino acids. CDR1 and CDR2 from the germline V gene are MNHEY and SVGAGI.

The chain is built from TRBV7-7 and TRBJ1-2; TRBD1 matches at 7 bases. Germline CDR1 is SSHAT and CDR2 is FNYEAQ (reference sequence). Unmatched junction bases numbered 7, after V lost 5 bases and J lost 1 base. The CDR3 is 15 residues long. The CDR3 sequence: CASSPGGADNYGYTF. Written as DNA, the CDR3 is TGTGCCAGCAGCCCAGGGGGGGCGGATAACTATGGCTACACCTTC.

This sequence joins TRBV19 and TRBJ2-1, with TRBD2 identical over 11 bases. CDR1 and CDR2 (germline): LNHDA, SQIVND (reference sequence). Trimming took 4 bases from V and 7 from J; bases not matched to a gene: 12. This CDR3 contains 17 residues. The CDR3 region has the DNA TGTGCCAGTAGTACCTCCATCCTAGCGGGGGGCCTAAATGAGCAGTTCTTC. Its protein product is CASSTSILAGGLNEQFF.

V is TRBV5-4 and J is TRBJ2-3; D may match TRBD1 or TRBD2 (6 bases each). Germline lookup yields CDR1 SGHNT and CDR2 YYREEE (reference sequence). V lost 3 bases and J lost 4, with 15 bases in between. The CDR3 is 15 amino acids. The chain's CDR3 is CASSSQKRGADTQYF. DNA of the CDR3: TGTGCCAGCAGCTCGCAAAAAAGGGGGGCAGATACGCAGTATTTT.

V is TRBV6-5 and J is TRBJ1-5; 11 bases are shared with TRBD1. The germline V gene has CDR1 MNHEY and CDR2 SVGAGI. The CDR3 sequence is 15 residues long. Trimming removed 6 bases from V and 2 bases from J; junction bases left unmatched: 3. The CDR3 spells CASRGQGARNQPQHF. CDR3 DNA sequence: TGTGCCAGCAGAGGACAGGGGGCCCGCAATCAGCCCCAGCATTTT.

The chain has TRBV7-9 and TRBJ2-7; 7 nucleotides agree with TRBD1. J gave up 4 bases and V 2 bases, and 8 bases lay outside the gene matches. Germline V CDR1 and CDR2: SEHNR, FQNEAQ (reference sequence). The CDR3 has 15 amino acids. CDR3 DNA sequence: TGTGCCAGCAGCTTACCGGGACAGCTCCTTTACGAGCAGTACTTC. As protein: CASSLPGQLLYEQYF.

J is TRBJ2-2 and V is TRBV20-1; 8 nucleotides line up with TRBD1. CDR3 length equals 15 residues. V was clipped by 3 bases and J by 1 base; unmatched bases: 4. Germline V gene sequence: CDR1 DFQATT, CDR2 SNEGSKA (reference sequence). Here the CDR3 reads CSASPGTGNTGELFF. The CDR3 DNA reads as TGCAGTGCTAGTCCCGGGACAGGGAACACCGGGGAGCTGTTTTTT.